One sample yielded the 2 T cell receptor beta chains listed below, sequenced in a study of CD8 T cells in ankylosing spondylitis. TCRdb redid the calling of the 5' RACE reads with MiXCR, one entry per CDR3 protein. Among around 180,000 distinct CDR3 sequences listed, 15% to 20% were seen once. The sample comprised blood, either unsorted or a sorted T cell fraction (not recorded which). These receptors were taken from a male donor under 35 with ankylosing spondylitis or in good health (not recorded which).

This clonotype was seen at least ten times. V gene TRBV7-9 combines with J gene TRBJ1-5; D not resolved. Germline values: CDR1 SEHNR, CDR2 FQNEAQ (reference sequence). The CDR3 has 14 amino acids. Trimming took off 3 bases at V and 0 bases at J, with 6 bases between the two ends. CDR3 amino acids: CASSFSGSNQPQHF. The CDR3 DNA reads as TGTGCCAGCAGCTTTTCCGGTAGCAATCAGCCCCAGCATTTT.

This clonotype has a count of ten or more. This chain uses TRBV15 with TRBJ2-1, with TRBD2 matching 9 bases. Germline CDR1 reads LNHNV; CDR2 reads YYDKDF (reference sequence). This CDR3 contains 16 residues. The trim removed 2 bases at V and 5 bases at J, leaving 7 bases unmatched. The CDR3, as DNA: TGTGCCACCAGCAGAACCCCTAGCGGGGAGAACAATGAGCAGTTCTTC. It yields the protein CATSRTPSGENNEQFF.